Below, 32 T cell receptor beta chains from the same sample are listed, as sequenced in a study of blood T cell repertoires in COVID-19. Produced via immunoSEQ multiplex PCR; TCRdb's table is partial and in-frame only. The table includes about 150,000 clones, 87% detected once. The sample was peripheral blood. These receptors all stem from a man older than 75 with acute or convalescent COVID-19.

The chain joins TRBV5-4 to TRBJ1-5; 8 positions match TRBD1. The CDR3 spans 14 residues. V dropped 3 bases and J dropped 5; count of bases not matched to a gene: 4. The germline gives CDR1 SGHNT, CDR2 YYREEE (reference sequence). The CDR3 sequence: CASSSDRGDQPQHF. The CDR3, as DNA: TGTGCCAGCAGCTCTGACAGGGGCGATCAGCCCCAGCATTTT.

The chain uses TRBV6-1 and TRBJ1-5; 10 bases align to TRBD1. The CDR3 runs 17 residues. Germline CDR1 MNHNS, CDR2 SASEGT. The junction had 8 bases not matched to a gene; V was cut back by 3 bases and J by 3 bases. The chain's CDR3 is CASSEGTGVISNQPQHF. The CDR3 DNA follows: TGTGCCAGCAGTGAGGGGACAGGGGTCATCTCCAATCAGCCCCAGCATTTT.

The rearrangement links TRBV10-3 to TRBJ1-2; no definite D call. The CDR3 runs 13 residues. Germline lookup yields CDR1 ENHRY and CDR2 SYGVKD. V lost 4 bases and J lost 7, with 13 bases in between. The CDR3 sequence is CAISGLKAAGYTF. The DNA of the CDR3 is TGTGCCATCAGTGGCCTCAAGGCGGCTGGCTACACCTTC.

This clone showed up just once. The CDR3 nucleotides are TGTGCCAGCAGTTACTCAATGGCGGGGATCGAGACCCAGTACTTC. It codes for CASSYSMAGIETQYF. J is TRBJ2-5 and V is TRBV6-6; tentatively, D is TRBD2 (6 bases). Germline values: CDR1 MNHNY, CDR2 SVGAGI (reference sequence). The CDR3 sequence is 15 residues long. Deletions cut 0 bases from V and 5 bases from J, with 13 bases between.

This chain's CDR3 is CASSLGTRGLENTIYF. Written as DNA, the CDR3 is TGCGCCAGCAGCTTGGGAACCAGGGGGCTTGAAAACACCATATATTTT. The chain recombines TRBV5-1 with TRBJ1-3, with 8 bases matching TRBD1. There are 16 residues in the CDR3. Germline values: CDR1 SGHRS, CDR2 YFSETQ. V was pared by 0 bases and J by 6 bases, with 8 bases of the junction left unmatched.

This clone was seen a few times. The DNA of the CDR3 is TGTGCCAGCAGTCTAGCGGGGGGGCCCACAGATACGCAGTATTTT. This translates into CASSLAGGPTDTQYF. The chain employs TRBV6-5 and TRBJ2-3; 12 nucleotides match TRBD2. This CDR3 contains 15 residues. The germline CDR1 and CDR2 sequences are MNHEY and SVGAGI. The junction had 2 bases not matched to a gene; V was cut back by 5 bases and J by 2 bases.

The chain recombines TRBV28 with TRBJ1-2, with unresolved D. The V end lost 3 bases, the J end lost 2 bases, and 13 bases lay between the germline ends. CDR1 is MDHEN and CDR2 is SYDVKM in the germline V gene. The CDR3 runs to 15 residues. CDR3 residues: CASSLVAGSNYGYTF. As DNA, the CDR3 is TGTGCCAGCAGTTTGGTAGCGGGGTCCAACTATGGCTACACCTTC.

The V gene is TRBV18, the J gene TRBJ2-2; 10 nucleotides agree with TRBD2. This CDR3 has 15 amino acids. With 3 bases clipped from V and 6 bases from J, the junction kept 4 bases outside the gene matches. Germline loops: CDR1 KGHSH, CDR2 LQKENI. CDR3 sequence: CASSPIAGGPGELFF. The CDR3 DNA follows: TGTGCCAGCTCACCCATAGCGGGAGGCCCCGGGGAGCTGTTTTTT.

In this sample, this clone turned up a few times. The chain employs TRBV19 and TRBJ2-3; 7 bases are shared with TRBD2. Germline CDR1 is LNHDA and CDR2 is SQIVND (reference sequence). The V segment lost 5 bases and the J segment 3 bases; nucleotides outside the gene matches: 14. This CDR3 is built from 17 residues. In DNA form, the CDR3 reads TGTGCCAGTAGTCCAACACTAGCGCCTGGGGGAACAGATACGCAGTATTTT. It is translated as CASSPTLAPGGTDTQYF.

The chain employs TRBV5-1 and TRBJ2-1; 9 bases align to TRBD1. This CDR3 region has 16 residues. Germline-derived CDR1 and CDR2 are SGHRS and YFSETQ. With 0 bases clipped from V and 8 bases from J, the junction kept 9 bases outside the gene matches. CDR3 amino acids: CASSLGAGTGRDEQFF. As DNA, the CDR3 is TGCGCCAGCAGCTTGGGGGCCGGGACAGGGCGCGATGAGCAGTTCTTC. The full variable domain, its missing parts supplied by reference TRBV5-1 and TRBJ2-1, is KAGVTQTPRYLIKTRGQQVTLSCSPISGHRSVSWYQQTPGQGLQFLFEYFSETQRNKGNFPGRFSGRQFSNSRSEMNVSTLELGDSALYLCASSLGAGTGRDEQFFGPGTRLTVL.

This chain uses TRBV28 with TRBJ1-6; TRBD1 matches at 7 bases. After removal of 5 bases from V and 7 bases from J, the junction contained 8 bases not matched to a gene. This CDR3 is built from 15 residues. Germline CDR1 MDHEN, CDR2 SYDVKM. The CDR3: CASSPLTGQNSPLHF. CDR3 DNA: TGTGCCAGCAGTCCCCTCACGGGACAGAATTCACCCCTCCACTTT.

The rearrangement joins TRBV27 to TRBJ2-2; TRBD2 aligns across 14 bases. The V gene's germline CDR1 is MNHEY and CDR2 SMNVEV (reference sequence). This CDR3 spans 16 amino acids. The ends lost 10 bases at V and 7 bases at J; junction bases unmatched: 11. DNA of the CDR3: TGTGCCACCTCAGGGACTAGCGGGGGATGGGTCGGGGAGCTGTTTTTT. Protein: CATSGTSGGWVGELFF.

The chain employs TRBV9 and TRBJ1-6; D not resolved. Germline CDR1 and CDR2: SGDLS and YYNGEE. V gave up 3 bases and J gave up 6 bases, with 10 bases separating them. CDR3 length: 14 amino acids. CDR3 nucleotides: TGTGCCAGCAGCGGCTCCTTCGGTAATTCACCCCTCCACTTT. Amino acid sequence: CASSGSFGNSPLHF.

The genes are TRBV7-2 and TRBJ2-7; possibly TRBD2 for D (5 bases). CDR1 is SGHTA and CDR2 is FQGNSA in the germline V gene. V lost 3 bases and J 3 bases, leaving 15 bases between the germline ends. The CDR3 sequence is 15 residues long. CDR3: CASSFFLEGYYEQYF. CDR3 nucleotide sequence: TGTGCCAGCAGCTTTTTTTTAGAGGGCTACTACGAGCAGTACTTC.

The chain recombines TRBV20-1 with TRBJ2-2; 10 bases map to TRBD1. Germline CDR1 reads DFQATT; CDR2 reads SNEGSKA (reference sequence). J lost 5 bases, V lost 3 bases, and 9 bases had no gene match. The length of the CDR3 is 16 residues. The CDR3 coding sequence is TGCAGTGCTAGTGACCCCGGGACAGGGGTGACCGGGGAGCTGTTTTTT. The encoded protein is CSASDPGTGVTGELFF.

This chain joins TRBV7-2 and TRBJ1-4; TRBD1 might be the D (6 bases). The germline gives CDR1 SGHTA, CDR2 FQGNSA. The CDR3 length is 15 residues. Trimming left V 8 bases short and J 5 bases short, with 18 bases between. CDR3 sequence: CASGKAWDTNEKLFF. The CDR3 bases are TGTGCCAGCGGAAAGGCCTGGGACACAAATGAAAAACTGTTTTTT. Variable domain in full (rest from reference TRBV7-2 and TRBJ1-4): GAGVSQSPSNKVTEKGKDVELRCDPISGHTALYWYRQSLGQGLEFLIYFQGNSAPDKSGLPSDRFSAERTGGSVSTLTIQRTQQEDSAVYLCASGKAWDTNEKLFFGSGTQLSVL.

The chain has TRBV6-1 and TRBJ2-3; 9 bases line up with TRBD1. In germline, CDR1 is MNHNS, CDR2 SASEGT. This CDR3 spans 16 amino acids. The V segment lost 2 bases and the J segment 2 bases; nucleotides outside the gene matches: 5. The DNA for the CDR3 is TGTGCCAGCAGTGAATATCGGACAGGGGTCACAGATACGCAGTATTTT. This sequence encodes CASSEYRTGVTDTQYF.

The chain joins TRBV3-1 (or the pseudogene TRBV3-2) to TRBJ2-1, with a weak D call TRBD1 (6 bases). Trimming stripped 4 bases from V and 2 bases from J, with 12 bases between. The germline CDR1 and CDR2 sequences are LGHDT and YNNKEL (reference sequence). The CDR3 consists of 15 residues. The CDR3 is CASSRTAFPYNEQFF. The CDR3 DNA reads TGTGCCAGCAGCCGGACAGCCTTCCCCTACAATGAGCAGTTCTTC.

This clone has just a few counts. This sample also contains other DNA sequences that code for the same CDR3. The chain employs TRBV19 and TRBJ2-2; 7 nucleotides agree with TRBD1. From germline, CDR1 is LNHDA and CDR2 SQIVND (reference sequence). This CDR3 has 14 residues. The V gene end was trimmed by 5 bases and the J gene end by 2 bases; junction bases not matched to a gene: 2. The CDR3, as DNA: TGTGCCAGTAGTTACAGGGGTAACACCGGGGAGCTGTTTTTT. It yields the protein CASSYRGNTGELFF.

This clone was observed a single time. This chain links TRBV3-1 (or the pseudogene TRBV3-2) with TRBJ1-4; 8 bases align to TRBD1. The CDR3 spans 15 residues. CDR1 and CDR2 from the germline V gene are LGHDT and YNNKEL (reference sequence). V lost 4 bases and J lost 3; bases outside the gene matches: 4. The CDR3 here is CASSPQGAPNEKLFF. In nucleotides, the CDR3 is TGTGCCAGCAGCCCTCAGGGGGCACCTAATGAAAAACTGTTTTTT.

The chain links TRBV11-2 to TRBJ1-2; TRBD1 matches 7 bases. CDR1 is SGHAT, CDR2 FQNNGV, per germline. Germline trimming cut 1 base from V and 4 bases from J; bases unmatched to any gene: 9. The CDR3 totals 16 residues. DNA of the CDR3: TGTGCCAGCAGCTTAGGTGACAGGGTCTGGCGCTATGGCTACACCTTC. Encoded protein: CASSLGDRVWRYGYTF.

V is TRBV3-1 (or the pseudogene TRBV3-2) and J is TRBJ2-1, with D maybe TRBD1 (5 bases). V dropped 1 base and J dropped 8 bases, with 15 bases sitting between them. CDR1 is LGHDT and CDR2 is YNNKEL in the germline V gene (reference sequence). This CDR3 spans 15 amino acids. The CDR3 region is CASSQVRIRVHEQFF. In DNA, the CDR3 is TGTGCCAGCAGCCAAGTTCGGATCAGGGTACATGAGCAGTTCTTC.

V is TRBV7-9 and J is TRBJ2-1; D is perhaps TRBD2 (5 bases). Per the germline V gene, CDR1 is SEHNR and CDR2 is FQNEAQ (reference sequence). Between the trimmed V and J ends, which lost 1 base and 4 bases, there was a span of 8 bases. The CDR3 is made up of 14 amino acids. CDR3 in DNA: TGTGCCAGCAGCTTAGTGGGCGGGTACAATGAGCAGTTCTTC. It specifies CASSLVGGYNEQFF.

For the CDR3, the DNA is TGCAGCGCCCTCAATGAAAAACTGTTTTTT. This gives the protein CSALNEKLFF. The gene calls are TRBV29-1 and TRBJ1-4, with unresolved D. CDR1 is SQVTM and CDR2 is ANQGSEA in the germline V gene. This CDR3 has 10 residues. V was pared by 7 bases and J by 5 bases, with 5 bases between.

The J gene is TRBJ2-1, the V gene TRBV7-9; TRBD2 might be the D (6 bases). This CDR3 region has 13 residues. The V gene's germline CDR1 is SEHNR and CDR2 FQNEAQ (reference sequence). V was pared by 2 bases and J by 11 bases, with 13 bases between. For the CDR3, the DNA is TGTGCCAGCAGCTTATTTACGACTAGAAAGCAGTTCTTC. Translating it yields CASSLFTTRKQFF.

The DNA for the CDR3 is TGTGCCAGCAGTGGACAGGGGGGTAACTATGGCTACACCTTC. Translating it yields CASSGQGGNYGYTF. The rearrangement joins TRBV2 to TRBJ1-2; TRBD1 aligns across 9 bases. The CDR3 loop spans 14 amino acids. Looked up from germline, CDR1 is SNHLY and CDR2 is FYNNEI. V lost 4 bases, J lost 1 base, and 1 base stayed unmatched.

The chain combines TRBV5-1 with TRBJ1-6; D not certain. Trimming pared 0 bases from V and 7 bases from J, leaving 8 bases between. Looked up from germline, CDR1 is SGHRS and CDR2 is YFSETQ. The CDR3 is made up of 14 amino acids. CDR3 loop: CASSLAGLNSPLHF. The CDR3 DNA reads TGCGCCAGCAGCTTGGCGGGGTTGAATTCACCCCTCCACTTT.

Here the CDR3 reads CASSPPSRGNIQYF. In DNA form, the CDR3 reads TGTGCCAGCAGCCCACCTTCCAGGGGGAACATTCAGTACTTC. The V and J genes are TRBV7-2 and TRBJ2-4; 7 bases are shared with TRBD1. In germline, CDR1 is SGHTA, CDR2 FQGNSA. The V gene end was trimmed by 5 bases and the J gene end by 7 bases; junction bases not matched to a gene: 8. The CDR3 contains 14 residues.

The chain joins TRBV15 to TRBJ2-5, with D uncertain. The CDR3 has 16 amino acids. Trimming removed 5 bases at V and 1 base at J, with 17 bases between. The germline V gene has CDR1 LNHNV and CDR2 YYDKDF (reference sequence). Here the CDR3 reads CATSGYHDGVQETQYF. Here the CDR3 DNA reads TGTGCCACCAGCGGGTACCACGACGGAGTCCAAGAGACCCAGTACTTC.

The chain links TRBV19 to TRBJ2-1, with 11 bases lining up with TRBD2. This CDR3 region has 18 residues. The trim removed 3 bases at V and 1 base at J, leaving 8 bases unmatched. Germline loops: CDR1 LNHDA, CDR2 SQIVND (reference sequence). The CDR3 here is CASSMGLAEVPSYNEQFF. CDR3 in DNA: TGTGCCAGTAGTATGGGACTAGCGGAGGTCCCATCCTACAATGAGCAGTTCTTC.

The V call is TRBV19, the J call TRBJ1-5; TRBD1 is a possible D gene (6 bases). The V end was cut by 1 base, the J end by 2 bases, with 12 bases between. Germline V gene data show CDR1 as LNHDA and CDR2 as SQIVND (reference sequence). There are 16 residues in the CDR3. The CDR3 is CASSIAGGPGNQPQHF. In nucleotides, the CDR3 is TGTGCCAGTAGTATAGCGGGGGGCCCGGGCAATCAGCCCCAGCATTTT.

The V call is TRBV29-1, the J call TRBJ2-5; D is unclear. Between the trimmed V and J ends, which lost 3 bases and 4 bases, there was a span of 9 bases. Germline lookup yields CDR1 SQVTM and CDR2 ANQGSEA. This CDR3 has 12 residues. The CDR3 bases are TGCAGCGTTGATGGTTCGGGAGAGACCCAGTACTTC. As protein: CSVDGSGETQYF.